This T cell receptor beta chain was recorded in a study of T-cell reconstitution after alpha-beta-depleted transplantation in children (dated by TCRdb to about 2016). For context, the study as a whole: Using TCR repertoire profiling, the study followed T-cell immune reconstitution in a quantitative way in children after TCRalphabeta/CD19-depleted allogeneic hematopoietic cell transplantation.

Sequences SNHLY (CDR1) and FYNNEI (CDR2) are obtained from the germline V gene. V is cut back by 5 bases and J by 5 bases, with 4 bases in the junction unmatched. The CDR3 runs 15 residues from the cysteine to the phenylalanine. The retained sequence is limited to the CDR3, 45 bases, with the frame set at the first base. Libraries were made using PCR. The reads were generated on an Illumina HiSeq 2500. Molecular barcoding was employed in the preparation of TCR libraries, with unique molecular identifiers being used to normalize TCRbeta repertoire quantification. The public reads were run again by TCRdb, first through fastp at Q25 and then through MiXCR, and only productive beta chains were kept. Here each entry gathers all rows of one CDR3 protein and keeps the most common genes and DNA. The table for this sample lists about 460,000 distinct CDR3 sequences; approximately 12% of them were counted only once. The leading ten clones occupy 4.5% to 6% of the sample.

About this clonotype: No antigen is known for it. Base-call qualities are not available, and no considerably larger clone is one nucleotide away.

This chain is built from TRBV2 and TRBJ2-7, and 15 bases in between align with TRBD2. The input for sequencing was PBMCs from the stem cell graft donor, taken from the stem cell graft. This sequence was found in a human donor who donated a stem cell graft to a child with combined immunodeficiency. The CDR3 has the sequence CASSTGLAGGDEQYF. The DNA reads TGTGCCAGCAGTACGGGACTAGCGGGAGGAGACGAGCAGTACTTC.